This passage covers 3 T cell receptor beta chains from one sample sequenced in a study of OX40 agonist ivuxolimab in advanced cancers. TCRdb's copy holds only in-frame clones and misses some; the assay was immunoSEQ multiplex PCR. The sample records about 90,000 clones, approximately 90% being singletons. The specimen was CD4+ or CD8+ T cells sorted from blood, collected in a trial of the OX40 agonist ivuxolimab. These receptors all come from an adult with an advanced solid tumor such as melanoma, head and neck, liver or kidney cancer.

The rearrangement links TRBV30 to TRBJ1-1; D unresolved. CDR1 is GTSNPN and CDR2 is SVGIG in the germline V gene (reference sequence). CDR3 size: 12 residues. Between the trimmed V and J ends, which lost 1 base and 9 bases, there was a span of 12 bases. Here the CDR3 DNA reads TGTGCCTGGAGTGGGGCCGAGAGGAAAGCTTTCTTT. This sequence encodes CAWSGAERKAFF.

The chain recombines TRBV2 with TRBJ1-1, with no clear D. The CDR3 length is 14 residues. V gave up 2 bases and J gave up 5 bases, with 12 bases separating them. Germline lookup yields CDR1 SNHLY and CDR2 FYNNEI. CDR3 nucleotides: TGTGCCAGCAGTGAACTTACCCGGAGTACTGAAGCTTTCTTT. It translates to CASSELTRSTEAFF.

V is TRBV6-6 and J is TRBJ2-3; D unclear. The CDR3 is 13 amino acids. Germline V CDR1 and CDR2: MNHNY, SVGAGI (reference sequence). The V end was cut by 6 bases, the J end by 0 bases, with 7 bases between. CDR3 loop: CASSLRSTDTQYF. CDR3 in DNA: TGTGCCAGCAGCCTACGCAGCACAGATACGCAGTATTTT.